A single sample gave rise to the 13 T cell receptor beta chains below, sequenced in a study of cytomegalovirus exposure and HLA in healthy donors. The PCR had 60 Vbeta and 13 Jbeta primers. Generated by immunoSEQ multiplex PCR, the TCRdb table keeps only in-frame clones and is missing some. Of approximately 160,000 clones listed, 75% are singletons. Sample: PBMCs. These receptors originate from a male donor in good health and CMV-seronegative.

Only a few counts were recorded for this clone. The gene calls are TRBV4-1 and TRBJ2-5; TRBD2 aligns across 7 bases. Matching the DNA end better, TRBJ2-7 makes the J call doubtful. Looked up from germline, CDR1 is MGHRA and CDR2 is YSYEKL. The CDR3 extends over 13 amino acids. The CDR3 nucleotides read TGCGCCAGCAGCCGGGAGGGCGCCTACGAGCAGTACTTC. Encoded protein: CASSREGAYEQYF.

The J gene is TRBJ1-2, the V gene TRBV7-2; 7 positions match TRBD1. V lost 3 bases to trimming and J lost 3 bases; unmatched junction nucleotides: 1. In germline, CDR1 is SGHTA, CDR2 FQGNSA. The CDR3 is 13 residues long. The CDR3 loop is CASSFDRDYGYTF. The CDR3 DNA follows: TGTGCCAGCAGCTTTGACAGGGACTATGGCTACACCTTC.

The chain uses TRBV6-5 and TRBJ1-2; 7 bases agree with TRBD1. The CDR3 covers 14 residues. The V segment lost 2 bases and the J segment 7 bases; nucleotides outside the gene matches: 7. CDR1 and CDR2 from the germline V gene are MNHEY and SVGAGI. The CDR3 spells CASSYRQGEGGYTF. The CDR3 DNA reads as TGTGCCAGCAGTTACAGGCAGGGGGAAGGTGGCTACACCTTC.

The J gene is TRBJ2-7, the V gene TRBV28, with D perhaps TRBD1 (6 bases). Germline V CDR1 and CDR2: MDHEN, SYDVKM. The CDR3 spans 14 residues. The V end lost 1 base, the J end lost 5 bases, and 12 bases lay between the germline ends. CDR3 loop: CASSLLPGAHEQYF. DNA for the CDR3: TGTGCCAGCAGTTTATTGCCAGGGGCCCACGAGCAGTACTTC.

This chain uses TRBV19 with TRBJ2-1, with 14 bases lining up with TRBD2. The germline CDR1 and CDR2 sequences are LNHDA and SQIVND (reference sequence). V dropped 6 bases and J dropped 13; count of bases not matched to a gene: 11. This CDR3 region has 15 residues. This CDR3 is CASSPSLTSGRGQFF. The CDR3 nucleotides are TGTGCCAGTAGCCCCAGTTTGACTAGCGGGAGGGGACAGTTCTTC.

V and J are TRBV5-8 and TRBJ2-6; 7 nucleotides align to TRBD1. The length of the CDR3 is 16 residues. Germline V gene data show CDR1 as SGHTS and CDR2 as YDEGEE. J lost 1 base, V lost 4 bases, and 5 bases had no gene match. The CDR3 here is CASSHKQGSGANVLTF. The CDR3 coding sequence is TGTGCCAGCAGCCACAAACAGGGGTCTGGGGCCAACGTCCTGACTTTC.

The J gene is TRBJ2-7, the V gene TRBV7-9; 9 nucleotides align to TRBD1. Trimming at V came to 1 base and at J to 5 bases, leaving 9 bases not matched to a gene. This CDR3 region has 16 residues. Germline V CDR1 and CDR2: SEHNR, FQNEAQ (reference sequence). The CDR3: CASSLDLVGQGDEQYF. CDR3 coding DNA: TGTGCCAGCAGCTTAGATTTGGTGGGACAGGGTGACGAGCAGTACTTC.

The chain recombines TRBV9 with TRBJ1-3; D is perhaps TRBD1 (5 bases). This CDR3 is 14 amino acids long. Trimming left V 4 bases short and J 2 bases short, with 10 bases between. Looked up from germline, CDR1 is SGDLS and CDR2 is YYNGEE. The CDR3 here is CASSSRVAGNTIYF. The CDR3 nucleotides read TGTGCCAGCAGCTCCAGGGTGGCTGGAAACACCATATATTTT.

V usage is TRBV9 and J usage is TRBJ2-3; no clear D. There are 15 residues in the CDR3. V lost 0 bases and J 2 bases, leaving 10 bases between the germline ends. CDR1 is SGDLS, CDR2 YYNGEE, per germline. Written as DNA, the CDR3 is TGTGCCAGCAGCGTAGGGCAGTACTACACAGATACGCAGTATTTT. Protein product: CASSVGQYYTDTQYF.

The chain employs TRBV7-9 and TRBJ2-2, with unresolved D. V was clipped by 6 bases and J by 2 bases, with 10 bases between them. This CDR3 is 14 amino acids long. CDR1 is SEHNR and CDR2 is FQNEAQ in the germline V gene (reference sequence). CDR3 residues: CASSAARNTGELFF. In DNA form, the CDR3 reads TGTGCCAGCAGTGCGGCGAGAAACACCGGGGAGCTGTTTTTT.

The chain is built from TRBV7-2 and TRBJ1-4; maybe TRBD1 (5 bases). Trimming took 4 bases from V and 10 from J, leaving 13 bases between them. CDR1 is SGHTA and CDR2 is FQGNSA in the germline V gene. The length of the CDR3 is 13 residues. The CDR3 DNA follows: TGTGCCAGCAGCTCCGACGGGGGGGGAAAACTGTTTTTT. Its translation: CASSSDGGGKLFF.

The chain is built from TRBV27 and TRBJ2-2; TRBD1 matches at 7 bases. V was pared by 0 bases and J by 5 bases, with 12 bases of the junction left unmatched. The CDR3 sequence is 18 residues long. Germline CDR1 reads MNHEY; CDR2 reads SMNVEV (reference sequence). CDR3 DNA: TGTGCCAGCAGTTTATCGGGGACAGTGGGGCCTCGGACCGGGGAGCTGTTTTTT. Encoded protein: CASSLSGTVGPRTGELFF.

This chain joins TRBV6-1 and TRBJ2-5; D gene uncertain. The V and J ends lost 5 bases and 5 bases respectively, with 12 bases between them. Germline loops: CDR1 MNHNS, CDR2 SASEGT. The CDR3 has 13 amino acids. The CDR3 DNA reads as TGTGCCAGCAGTCCGATTTCCAGGGAGACCCAGTACTTC. Residues: CASSPISRETQYF.